The rows below give T cell receptor beta chains drawn from one sample of a study of blood T cell repertoires in COVID-19. The method was immunoSEQ multiplex PCR; TCRdb's version includes in-frame clones alone and lacks a portion of them. The sample lists 110,000 to 150,000 clones, about 90% seen once, with about 1.7% in the top ten. The specimen sequenced was peripheral blood. All receptors come from a woman between 45 and 65 years old with acute or convalescent COVID-19. The CDR3 runs from the conserved cysteine through the conserved F or W. D genes are given only for firm matches. Clone size is given for some rows only: seen once, a few or many times, or a class if the clone is expanded.

v_call	d_call	clone_size	j_call	cdr3_aa	cdr3_nt
TRBV7-8	TRBD2	.	TRBJ2-5	CASSLVVAGFQETQYF	TGTGCCAGCAGCTTAGTGGTAGCGGGTTTCCAAGAGACCCAGTACTTC
TRBV5-1	.	.	TRBJ2-7	CASSLEFGQSYYEQYF	TGCGCCAGCAGCTTGGAATTCGGACAGAGCTACTACGAGCAGTACTTC
TRBV25-1	.	.	TRBJ1-2	CASSEYERAGYTF	TGTGCCAGCAGTGAATATGAGCGGGCTGGCTACACCTTC
TRBV15	TRBD1	once	TRBJ1-5	CATSKDRVSSRDQPQHF	TGTGCCACCAGCAAAGACAGGGTATCCAGCAGGGATCAGCCCCAGCATTTT
TRBV7-3	TRBD1	.	TRBJ1-6	CASRAGTGGSPLHF	TGTGCCAGCAGGGCTGGGACAGGGGGCTCACCCCTCCACTTT
TRBV10-3	.	.	TRBJ1-6	CAISQTSSSYNSPLHF	TGTGCCATCAGCCAAACTTCAAGCTCCTATAATTCACCCCTCCACTTT
TRBV6-2/TRBV6-3	.	.	TRBJ1-4	CASSYGRLNLFF	TGTGCCAGCAGTTACGGCAGATTAAACCTGTTTTTT
TRBV18	TRBD1	.	TRBJ1-1	CASSPVGQSNTEAFF	TGTGCCAGCTCGCCTGTGGGACAGTCGAACACTGAAGCTTTCTTT
TRBV2	.	.	TRBJ1-2	CASEAGVLGGYTF	TGTGCCAGTGAGGCGGGGGTGTTGGGTGGCTACACCTTC
TRBV25-1	.	.	TRBJ1-1	CASTRGRTEAFF	TGTGCCAGCACCCGGGGTCGGACTGAAGCTTTCTTT
TRBV14	TRBD1	.	TRBJ1-1	CASSQVGTGLMNTEAFF	TGTGCCAGCAGCCAAGTGGGGACAGGGCTCATGAACACTGAAGCTTTCTTT
TRBV6-2/TRBV6-3	TRBD1	once	TRBJ2-7	CASSRQGYEQYF	TGTGCCAGCAGTCGACAGGGCTACGAGCAGTACTTC
TRBV7-9	.	.	TRBJ1-5	CASSLGTGHGPQHF	TGTGCCAGCAGCTTAGGAACAGGCCACGGGCCCCAGCATTTT
TRBV30	TRBD1	once	TRBJ1-1	CAWTGGPPEAFF	TGTGCCTGGACAGGGGGCCCCCCTGAAGCTTTCTTT
TRBV14	.	.	TRBJ2-5	CASSQEGRGVETQYF	TGTGCCAGCAGCCAAGAAGGGCGCGGGGTAGAGACCCAGTACTTC
TRBV7-9	.	.	TRBJ1-6	CASSLVGGHSPLHF	TGTGCCAGCAGCTTGGTTGGGGGCCATTCACCCCTCCACTTT
TRBV7-3	.	once	TRBJ1-1	CASSLEAWEAQEAFF	TGTGCCAGCAGCTTAGAGGCTTGGGAGGCCCAAGAAGCTTTCTTT
TRBV7-3	TRBD2	.	TRBJ2-1	CASSLAGGGQRLSYNEQFF	TGTGCCAGCAGCTTAGCGGGAGGGGGTCAGCGGCTCTCCTACAATGAGCAGTTCTTC
TRBV18	TRBD2	.	TRBJ2-7	CASSTGTSGGYSYEQYF	TGTGCCAGCTCAACCGGGACTAGCGGGGGCTATTCCTACGAGCAGTACTTC
TRBV10-3	.	.	TRBJ2-3	CAISVGTSTDTQYF	TGTGCCATCAGTGTTGGGACTAGCACAGATACGCAGTATTTT
TRBV7-9	.	.	TRBJ1-5	CASSLTSQAQHF	TGTGCCAGCAGCTTAACAAGCCAGGCCCAGCATTTT
TRBV19	.	.	TRBJ2-7	CASSIGTELLEQYF	TGTGCCAGTAGTATAGGGACAGAGCTCCTGGAGCAGTACTTC
TRBV15	.	.	TRBJ2-2	CATSRDLLHTGELFF	TGTGCCACCAGCAGAGACCTTCTACACACCGGGGAGCTGTTTTTT
TRBV27	.	.	TRBJ2-1	CASSLRWGGRQFF	TGTGCCAGCAGTTTAAGATGGGGGGGGCGGCAGTTCTTC
TRBV10-3	.	.	TRBJ1-2	CAISPPSNYGYTF	TGTGCCATCAGCCCCCCGTCGAACTATGGCTACACCTTC
TRBV4-1	TRBD1	few	TRBJ2-5	CASSRDRDQETQYF	TGCGCCAGCAGCCGGGACAGGGATCAAGAGACCCAGTACTTC
TRBV5-1	.	.	TRBJ1-4	CASSSEFGNEKLFF	TGCGCCAGCAGCTCCGAGTTTGGTAATGAAAAACTGTTTTTT
TRBV2	TRBD2	.	TRBJ2-1	CASSELAGVDEQFF	TGTGCCAGCAGTGAACTAGCGGGAGTCGATGAGCAGTTCTTC
TRBV5-1	.	.	TRBJ2-2	CASSLDVSYTGELFF	TGCGCCAGCAGCTTGGATGTGTCCTACACCGGGGAGCTGTTTTTT
TRBV7-8	TRBD2	.	TRBJ2-1	CASSTSGGLAGGHEQFF	TGTGCCAGCAGCACTAGTGGAGGACTAGCGGGAGGGCATGAGCAGTTCTTC
TRBV4-2	TRBD1	.	TRBJ2-5	CASSRTGGGETQYF	TGTGCCAGCAGCAGAACAGGGGGTGGAGAGACCCAGTACTTC
TRBV11-2	TRBD1	few	TRBJ1-5	CASSPRTGLNNQPQHF	TGTGCCAGCAGCCCGCGGACAGGGTTAAACAATCAGCCCCAGCATTTT
TRBV27	.	.	TRBJ1-6	CASSFQGWSYNSPLHF	TGTGCCAGCAGTTTCCAGGGATGGTCCTATAATTCACCCCTCCACTTT
TRBV19	.	.	TRBJ1-3	CASSISGFSGNTIYF	TGTGCCAGTAGTATCTCGGGGTTTTCTGGAAACACCATATATTTT
TRBV3-1/TRBV3-2	.	few	TRBJ1-3	CASSPYRTVSGNTIYF	TGTGCCAGCAGCCCCTACCGGACAGTCTCTGGAAACACCATATATTTT
TRBV6-5	TRBD1	.	TRBJ1-1	CASSSTGGVNTEAFF	TGTGCCAGCAGTTCGACAGGGGGGGTAAACACTGAAGCTTTCTTT
TRBV28	TRBD1	.	TRBJ1-1	CASSQAGTGNTEAFF	TGTGCCAGCAGTCAGGCGGGGACAGGGAACACTGAAGCTTTCTTT
TRBV6-5	TRBD2	.	TRBJ2-5	CASSSTSGRGETQYF	TGTGCCAGCAGTTCGACTAGCGGGAGAGGTGAGACCCAGTACTTC
TRBV5-1	TRBD2	.	TRBJ2-1	CASSQRGGLEQFF	TGCGCCAGCAGTCAGCGGGGGGGCCTAGAGCAGTTCTTC
TRBV3-1/TRBV3-2	TRBD1	.	TRBJ1-4	CASSQEFPTGSGKLFF	TGTGCCAGCAGCCAAGAATTCCCGACAGGGAGCGGGAAACTGTTTTTT
TRBV3-1/TRBV3-2	.	.	TRBJ2-7	CASSQDQYEQYF	TGTGCCAGCAGCCAAGACCAGTACGAGCAGTACTTC
TRBV11-3	TRBD2	.	TRBJ2-1	CASSFSGVSYNEQFF	TGTGCCAGCAGCTTTAGCGGGGTCTCCTACAATGAGCAGTTCTTC
TRBV19	.	.	TRBJ2-3	CASSSQTDTQYF	TGTGCCAGTAGTTCACAAACAGATACGCAGTATTTT
TRBV11-2	TRBD1	.	TRBJ2-5	CASSLGGTGGGETQYF	TGTGCCAGCAGCTTAGGCGGGACAGGGGGAGGTGAGACCCAGTACTTC
TRBV11-3	TRBD2	.	TRBJ2-2	CASSTSGTSPGELFF	TGTGCCAGCAGTACTAGCGGGACCTCCCCCGGGGAGCTGTTTTTT
TRBV6-1	.	.	TRBJ2-7	CASSEVGRGRTYEQYF	TGTGCCAGCAGTGAAGTCGGTAGGGGGAGAACCTACGAGCAGTACTTC